This T cell receptor (beta chain) originates from a study of blood T cell repertoires in COVID-19. Study-level background: Acute and convalescent COVID-19 samples came from the United States, Italy and Spain.

Germline V gene sequence: CDR1 LNHDA, CDR2 SQIVND (reference sequence). This CDR3 is built from 14 residues. Losses at the gene ends were 8 bases for V and 1 base for J; bases not matched to a gene: 4. Per the original methods: Amplification of reference gene primers was used by the study to estimate nucleated cell counts. TCRdb's table, derived via immunoSEQ multiplex PCR, lists solely in-frame clones and lacks some. V and J calls and clone size come straight from that table; D and trimming were deduced from the DNA. The table has 95,000 to 110,000 clones, 85% to 90% seen once. The chain is built from TRBV19 and TRBJ1-5, with 8 positions matching TRBD1. Sequencing input: peripheral blood. This clonotype originated in a man over 45 with acute or convalescent COVID-19. DNA for the CDR3: TGTGCCAGTTACGACAGGGGCAGCAATCAGCCCCAGCATTTT. The encoded protein is CASYDRGSNQPQHF.